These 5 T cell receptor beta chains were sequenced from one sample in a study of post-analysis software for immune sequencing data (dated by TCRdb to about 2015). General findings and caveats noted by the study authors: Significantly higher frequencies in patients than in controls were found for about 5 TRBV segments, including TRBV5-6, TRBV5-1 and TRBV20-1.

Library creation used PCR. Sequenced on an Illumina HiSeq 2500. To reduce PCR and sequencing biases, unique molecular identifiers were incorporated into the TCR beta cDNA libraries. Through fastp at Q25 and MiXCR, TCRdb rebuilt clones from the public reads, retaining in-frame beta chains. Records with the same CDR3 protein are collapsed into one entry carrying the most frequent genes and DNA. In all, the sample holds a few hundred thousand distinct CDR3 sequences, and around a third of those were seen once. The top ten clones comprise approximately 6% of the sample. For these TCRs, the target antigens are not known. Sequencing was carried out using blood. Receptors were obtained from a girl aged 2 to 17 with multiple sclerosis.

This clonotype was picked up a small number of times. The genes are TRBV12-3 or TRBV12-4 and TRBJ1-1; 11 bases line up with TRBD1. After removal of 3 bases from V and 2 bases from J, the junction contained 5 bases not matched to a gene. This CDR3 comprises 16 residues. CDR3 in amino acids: CASSFGQGAVNTEAFF. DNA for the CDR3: TGTGCCAGCAGTTTTGGACAGGGGGCGGTAAACACTGAAGCTTTCTTT.

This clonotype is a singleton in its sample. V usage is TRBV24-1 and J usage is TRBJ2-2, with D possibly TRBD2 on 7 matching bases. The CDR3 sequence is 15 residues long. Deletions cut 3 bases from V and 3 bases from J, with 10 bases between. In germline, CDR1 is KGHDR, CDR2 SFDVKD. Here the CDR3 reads CATSDPGGDTGELFF. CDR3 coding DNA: TGTGCCACCAGTGATCCGGGGGGCGACACCGGGGAGCTGTTTTTT.

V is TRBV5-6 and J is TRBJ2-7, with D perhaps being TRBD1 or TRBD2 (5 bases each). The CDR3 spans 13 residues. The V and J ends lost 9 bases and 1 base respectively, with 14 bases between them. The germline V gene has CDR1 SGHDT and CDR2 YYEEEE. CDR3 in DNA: TGTGCCACCCAGGGAGTGGGGTCCTACGAGCAGTACTTC. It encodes CATQGVGSYEQYF.

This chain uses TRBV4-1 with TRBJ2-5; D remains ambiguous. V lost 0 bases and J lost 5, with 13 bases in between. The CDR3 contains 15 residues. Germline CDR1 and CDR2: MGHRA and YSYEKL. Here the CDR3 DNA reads TGCGCCAGCAGCCAAGATAACCTAGTAGACGAGACCCAGTACTTC. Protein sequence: CASSQDNLVDETQYF.

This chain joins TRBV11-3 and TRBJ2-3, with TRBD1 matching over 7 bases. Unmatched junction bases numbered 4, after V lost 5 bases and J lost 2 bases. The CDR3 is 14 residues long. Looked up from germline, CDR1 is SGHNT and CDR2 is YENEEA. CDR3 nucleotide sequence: TGTGCCAGCAGCCGGGACAGCAACACAGATACGCAGTATTTT. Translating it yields CASSRDSNTDTQYF.